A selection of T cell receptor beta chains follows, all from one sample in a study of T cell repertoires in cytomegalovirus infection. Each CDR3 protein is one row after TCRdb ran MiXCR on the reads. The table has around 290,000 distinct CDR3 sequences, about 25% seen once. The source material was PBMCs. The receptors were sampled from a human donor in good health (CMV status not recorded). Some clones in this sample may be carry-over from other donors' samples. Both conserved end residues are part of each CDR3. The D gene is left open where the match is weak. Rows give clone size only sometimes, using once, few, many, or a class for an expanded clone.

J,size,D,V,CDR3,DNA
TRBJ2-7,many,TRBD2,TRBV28,CASRPGGRGAHYEQYF,TGTGCCAGCAGGCCCGGTGGGCGGGGGGCCCACTACGAGCAGTACTTC
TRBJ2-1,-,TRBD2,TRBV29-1,CSSGESSYNEQFF,TGCAGTAGCGGGGAGAGCTCCTACAATGAGCAGTTCTTC
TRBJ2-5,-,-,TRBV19,CASSPAGSTQYF,TGTGCCAGTAGTCCGGCGGGGTCGACCCAGTACTTC
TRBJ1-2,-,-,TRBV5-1,CASSLNPGTYGYTF,TGCGCCAGCAGCTTAAACCCCGGGACCTATGGCTACACCTTC
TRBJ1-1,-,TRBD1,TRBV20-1,CSASVLRDRADTEAFF,TGCAGTGCTAGTGTCCTTCGGGACAGGGCTGACACTGAAGCTTTCTTT
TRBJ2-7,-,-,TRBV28,CASSTPWEQYF,TGTGCCAGCAGTACCCCTTGGGAGCAGTACTTC
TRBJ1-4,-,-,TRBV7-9,CASSFDGTNEKLFF,TGTGCCAGCAGCTTCGACGGAACTAATGAAAAACTGTTTTTT
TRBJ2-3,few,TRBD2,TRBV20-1,CSARPSAGVGDTQYF,TGCAGTGCTAGACCTTCAGCGGGAGTGGGGGATACGCAGTATTTT
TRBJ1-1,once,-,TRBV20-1,CKVGYTEAFF,TGCAAAGTCGGGTACACTGAAGCTTTCTTT
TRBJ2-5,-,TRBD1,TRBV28,CASSLPGQGIETQYF,TGTGCCAGCAGTTTACCCGGACAGGGAATAGAGACCCAGTACTTC
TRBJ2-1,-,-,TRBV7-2,CASSLVGGRNEQFF,TGTGCCAGCAGCTTAGTGGGGGGTCGTAATGAGCAGTTCTTC
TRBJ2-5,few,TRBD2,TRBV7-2,CASAAGVAKTQYF,TGTGCCAGCGCAGCGGGAGTCGCGAAGACCCAGTACTTC
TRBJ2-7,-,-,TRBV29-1,CSVVRLKAGLGTYEQYF,TGCAGCGTTGTAAGATTGAAGGCCGGACTCGGAACCTACGAGCAGTACTTC
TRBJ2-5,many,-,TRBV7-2,CASSQRVRETQYF,TGTGCCAGCAGCCAACGGGTCCGGGAGACCCAGTACTTC
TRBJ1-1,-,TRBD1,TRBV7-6,CASSLAGQGAGTEAFF,TGTGCCAGCAGCTTAGCCGGACAGGGGGCGGGCACTGAAGCTTTCTTT
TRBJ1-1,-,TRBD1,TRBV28,CASSQTGGITEAFF,TGTGCCAGCAGCCAGACAGGGGGCATCACTGAAGCTTTCTTT
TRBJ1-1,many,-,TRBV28,CASSEVAGPTLSTEAFF,TGTGCCAGCAGTGAGGTCGCGGGACCCACATTGTCGACTGAAGCTTTCTTT
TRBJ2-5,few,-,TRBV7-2,CASSSRQALQTQYF,TGTGCCAGCAGCTCCCGTCAGGCTCTCCAGACCCAGTACTTC
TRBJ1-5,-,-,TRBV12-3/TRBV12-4,CASREGNQPQHF,TGTGCCAGTAGGGAGGGGAATCAGCCCCAGCATTTT
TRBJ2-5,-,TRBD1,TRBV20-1,CSGRPVGRGRETQYF,TGCAGTGGAAGACCGGTGGGCAGGGGGCGAGAGACCCAGTACTTC
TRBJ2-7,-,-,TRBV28,CASSSGVIQGRPYEQYF,TGTGCCAGCAGTTCTGGAGTAATTCAGGGCCGACCCTACGAGCAGTACTTC
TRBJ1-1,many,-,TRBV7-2,CASSFAGPNTEAFF,TGTGCCAGCAGCTTCGCAGGACCGAACACTGAAGCTTTCTTT
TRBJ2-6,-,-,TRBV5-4,CASSLWRTSGANVLTF,TGTGCCAGCAGCTTGTGGAGGACCTCTGGGGCCAACGTCCTGACTTTC
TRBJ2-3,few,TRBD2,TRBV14,CASSLKRLAGASMDTQYF,TGTGCCAGCAGCCTCAAACGACTAGCGGGAGCCTCGATGGATACGCAGTATTTT
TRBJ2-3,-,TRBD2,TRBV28,CASRAGGPEDTQYF,TGTGCCAGCAGGGCGGGAGGGCCCGAAGATACGCAGTATTTT
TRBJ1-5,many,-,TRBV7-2,CASSQASGPNQPQHF,TGTGCCAGCAGCCAGGCGTCCGGGCCGAATCAGCCCCAGCATTTT
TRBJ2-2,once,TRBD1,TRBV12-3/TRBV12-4,CASRTGTVNTGELFF,TGTGCCAGCAGAACCGGGACAGTGAACACCGGGGAGCTGTTTTTT
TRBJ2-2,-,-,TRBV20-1,CSARDGYHGELFF,TGCAGTGCTAGAGATGGATACCACGGGGAGCTGTTTTTT
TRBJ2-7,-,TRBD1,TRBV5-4,CASSPPQGDEQYF,TGTGCCAGCAGCCCACCCCAGGGGGACGAGCAGTACTTC
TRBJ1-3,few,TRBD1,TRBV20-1,CSARTPRGQGNTIYF,TGCAGTGCCCGAACCCCCAGGGGGCAAGGAAACACCATATATTTT
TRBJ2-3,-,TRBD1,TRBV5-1,CASSWQGEGTDTQYF,TGCGCCAGCAGCTGGCAGGGGGAAGGCACAGATACGCAGTATTTT
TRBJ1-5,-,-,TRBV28,CASSRYTQGYSNQPQHF,TGTGCCAGCAGTCGATATACTCAGGGGTATAGCAATCAGCCCCAGCATTTT
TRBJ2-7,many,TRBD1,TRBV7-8,CASSLGPLGQDYEQYF,TGTGCCAGCAGCTTAGGGCCCCTCGGACAGGACTACGAGCAGTACTTC
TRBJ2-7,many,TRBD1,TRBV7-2,CASSLADPYSQNRGHEQYF,TGTGCCAGCAGCTTAGCCGACCCATATTCCCAGAACAGGGGCCACGAGCAGTACTTC
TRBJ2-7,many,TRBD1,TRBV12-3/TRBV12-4,CASSYPGQGDYEQYF,TGTGCCAGCAGCTACCCGGGACAGGGGGATTACGAGCAGTACTTC